These T cell receptor beta chains were read from a single sample in a study of T cells in Graves' hyperthyroidism and ophthalmopathy. Via MiXCR, TCRdb re-called the multiplex PCR reads, giving one row per CDR3 protein. The sample has 560,000 or so distinct CDR3 sequences; just over 45% are singletons. Sequenced material: peripheral blood or thyroid tissue (not recorded which). These receptors came from a woman aged 18-30 years with Graves' hyperthyroidism. CDR3s include the opening cysteine and the closing phenylalanine or tryptophan. The D gene is left open where the match is weak. Not all rows give a size; the values are once, few, many and, for expanded clones, a class.

v_call,d_call,j_call,clone_size,cdr3_nt,cdr3_aa
TRBV7-3,.,TRBJ2-3,.,TGTGCCAGCAGCGTACCCAACCTGGGTACGCAGTATTTT,CASSVPNLGTQYF
TRBV29-1,TRBD1,TRBJ1-2,.,TGCAGCGTTGACAGACAGGGTGGAGGCTACACCTTC,CSVDRQGGGYTF
TRBV7-6,TRBD1,TRBJ1-2,.,TGTGCCAGCAGCTGGGACAGGGAGGACTATGGCTACACCTTC,CASSWDREDYGYTF
TRBV6-6,TRBD2,TRBJ2-5,few,TGTGCCAGCAGTTACGTGCGGGAGCGGGAGACCCAGTACTTC,CASSYVRERETQYF
TRBV7-2,.,TRBJ2-5,.,TGCGCCAGCAGCCCCCCCCCGGGTTTTGGAGAGACCCAGTACTTC,CASSPPPGFGETQYF
TRBV5-4,TRBD1,TRBJ1-2,few,TGTGCCAGCAGACCTGACAGGGAACTTGGCTACACCTTC,CASRPDRELGYTF
TRBV10-3,TRBD1,TRBJ1-5,.,TGTGCCATCAGTGAGGGACAGGGCGGTCAGCCCCAGCATTTT,CAISEGQGGQPQHF
TRBV7-2,.,TRBJ2-2,.,TGTGCCAGCAATCGGTGGGAGCTGTTTTTT,CASNRWELFF
TRBV5-8,.,TRBJ1-1,few,TGTGCCAGCAGCTTGGGGAGTCTAGAAGCTTTCTTT,CASSLGSLEAFF
TRBV29-1,TRBD1,TRBJ2-1,.,TGCAGCGAACGGACAGGGAACAATGAGCAGTTCTTC,CSERTGNNEQFF
TRBV25-1,.,TRBJ1-1,.,TGTGCCAGCAACATGGACGGGGACACTGAAGCTTTCTTT,CASNMDGDTEAFF
TRBV29-1,.,TRBJ2-7,.,TGCAGCGTTTCCAAATCGGGAACCTACGAGCAGTACTTC,CSVSKSGTYEQYF
TRBV29-1,.,TRBJ1-2,.,TGCAGCGCCCAGTCAGGGACTGGCTACACCTTC,CSAQSGTGYTF
TRBV7-3,.,TRBJ2-7,few,TGTGCCAGCAGCCAAGTGGTCTGGACAGCAAAGGACGAGCAGTACTTC,CASSQVVWTAKDEQYF
TRBV25-1,.,TRBJ2-7,.,.,CICSAPIGTGNYEQYF
TRBV2,.,TRBJ1-6,once,TGTGCCAGCAGTAGTGAGCAGGGAAAGTCACCCCTCCACTTT,CASSSEQGKSPLHF
TRBV2,.,TRBJ1-2,many,TGTGCCAGCAGTGATGCAGGGCCTGGGTATGGCTACACCTTC,CASSDAGPGYGYTF
TRBV10-3,.,TRBJ1-5,.,TGTGCCATCAGTGCACAGGGCGATAGCAATCAGCCCCAGCATTTT,CAISAQGDSNQPQHF
TRBV29-1,.,TRBJ2-5,.,TGCAGCGGGAGGGCCCTGTGGGGAGAGGCCCAGTACTTC,CSGRALWGEAQYF
TRBV10-3,TRBD2,TRBJ2-7,.,TGTGCCATCAGTGAGTCAACTAGCGGACACTACGAGCAGTACTTC,CAISESTSGHYEQYF
TRBV12-3/TRBV12-4,.,TRBJ1-1,.,TGTGCCAGCACAAAATCAGGGAAAGCTTTCTTT,CASTKSGKAFF
TRBV10-3,TRBD1,TRBJ1-4,many,TGTGCCATCAGTGAGTCCCCATTGGGACAGGTGCTAAATGAAAAACTGTTTTTT,CAISESPLGQVLNEKLFF
TRBV15,.,TRBJ1-1,few,TGTGCCACCAGCAGACCGTGGGGCACTGAAGCTTTCTTT,CATSRPWGTEAFF